The T cell receptor (beta chain) described here comes from a study of T-cell reconstitution after alpha-beta-depleted transplantation in children (dated by TCRdb to 2015 to 2016). Background on the whole study: Using TCR repertoire profiling, the study followed T-cell immune reconstitution in a quantitative way in children after TCRalphabeta/CD19-depleted allogeneic hematopoietic cell transplantation.

The sample's treatment or condition label is to be understood as: allogeneic hematopoietic cell transplantation with graft depleted of TCRalphabeta T cells and CD19 B cells. TCRalphabeta/CD19-depleted allogeneic hematopoietic cell grafts were given to the transplant recipients, all of whom were children. On this clonotype itself: Its target antigen remains unknown. No qualities accompany the bases; no much larger clone lies one base away.

Study-wide conclusions, independent of this receptor: Over the following months the frequencies of hyperexpanded clones went down, and after one year T-cell counts and TCRbeta diversity were mostly credited to newly produced T cells. About two months after transplant, the apparently early recovery of alphabetaT-cell counts reportedly depended on just several hundred clones that had expanded rapidly and came from non-depleted graft cells. In some patients, the high TCRbeta diversity seen at day 60 was put down to recipient T cells and intrathymic progenitors that had survived conditioning.

Libraries were made using PCR. Sequencing instrument: Illumina HiSeq 2500. TCR libraries were prepared with molecular barcoding, using unique molecular identifiers to normalize TCRbeta repertoire quantification. TCRdb took the public reads, trimmed them with fastp at Q25, ran MiXCR for clone calling and kept in-frame beta chains. Rows are combined by CDR3 protein, so each entry shows the most common genes and DNA. Counted in this sample were about 980,000 distinct CDR3 sequences; roughly 29% of them appeared once. Together, the top ten hold roughly 31% of the sample. The sequence came from a boy under two years old who had a stem cell transplant for SCID, so the T cells may come from the graft donor. Sample: PBMCs, mostly from graft donor cells, taken 360 days after TCRalphabeta/CD19-depleted stem cell transplant.

The DNA is TGTGCCTACTCCGGGACGTACAACAATGAGCAGTTCTTC. Translated, this is CAYSGTYNNEQFF. The chain couples TRBV30 to TRBJ2-1; the D gene is tentatively TRBD1 or TRBD2, each matching 5 bases. The junction shows trimming of 7 bases on V and 5 bases on J, plus 15 bases between the germline ends. The cysteine opens and the phenylalanine closes a CDR3 of 13 amino acids. The only DNA kept is the CDR3, 39 bases in frame from the first base. CDR1 and CDR2 were assigned from the germline V gene (reference sequence) as GTSNPN and SVGIG.